The 22 T cell receptor beta chains reported below all come from one sample, sequenced in a study of Graves' ophthalmopathy and Graves' hyperthyroidism. CDR3 regions of TCR beta were amplified from RNA transcripts. Scientists carried out first-round RT-PCR using HTBI primers and then a second-round multiplex PCR. TCRdb fed the multiplex PCR reads into MiXCR, producing one record per CDR3 protein. This table has 500,000 to 700,000 distinct CDR3 sequences, about 24% appearing once. The sample consisted of peripheral blood. These receptors originate from a woman younger than 30 with stable Graves' hyperthyroidism. Some clones in this sample may be carry-over from other donors' samples.

This clonotype was observed a few times. DNA of the CDR3: TGTGCCAGCAGTTTACTAACGGGGGGGGCCAGAGAGACCCAGTACTTC. Its translation: CASSLLTGGARETQYF. This chain links TRBV27 with TRBJ2-5; 8 positions agree with TRBD2. Germline CDR1 reads MNHEY; CDR2 reads SMNVEV (reference sequence). Trimming took 2 bases from V and 4 from J; bases not matched to a gene: 9. The CDR3 spans 16 residues.

In this sample, this clonotype turned up many times. The chain is built from TRBV15 and TRBJ2-2; unclear D gene. The CDR3 totals 13 residues. The germline gives CDR1 LNHNV, CDR2 YYDKDF (reference sequence). Trimming removed 0 bases from V and 5 bases from J, with 4 bases in between. As DNA, the CDR3 is TGTGCCACCAGCAGAGAGGGAACCGGGGAGCTGTTTTTT. Amino acids: CATSREGTGELFF.

This clonotype was seen many times. The chain employs TRBV19 and TRBJ2-7; tentatively, D is TRBD2 (5 bases). Trimming pared 1 base from V and 2 bases from J, leaving 9 bases between. Germline-derived CDR1 and CDR2 are LNHDA and SQIVND (reference sequence). This CDR3 contains 14 residues. The CDR3 nucleotides are TGTGCCAGTAGTATAGGAGGGATCCCCTACGAGCAGTACTTC. As protein: CASSIGGIPYEQYF. The whole variable domain, filled in from reference TRBV19 and TRBJ2-7, reads DGGITQSPKYLFRKEGQNVTLSCEQNLNHDAMYWYRQDPGQGLRLIYYSQIVNDFQKGDIAEGYSVSREKKESFPLTVTSAQKNPTAFYLCASSIGGIPYEQYFGPGTRLTVT.

J is TRBJ2-7 and V is TRBV20-1; no clear D. Deletions cut 0 bases from V and 3 bases from J, with 15 bases between. Germline V gene lookup returns CDR1 DFQATT and CDR2 SNEGSKA (reference sequence). CDR3 length: 15 residues. The CDR3 DNA reads TGCAGTGCTAGAGAGGTCTACGTTCCCAACTACGAGCAGTACTTC. It yields the protein CSAREVYVPNYEQYF.

The V gene is TRBV10-1, the J gene TRBJ2-5, with 8 bases aligning to TRBD2. This CDR3 contains 15 residues. J lost 5 bases, V lost 8 bases, and 13 bases had no gene match. CDR1 is WNHNN, CDR2 SYGVQD, per germline (reference sequence). The CDR3 DNA reads as TGCGCCAGCTCTGCGGAGCGGGGGCCTACGGAGACCCAGTACTTC. Its protein is CASSAERGPTETQYF.

This clonotype was observed at least ten times. The chain employs TRBV7-2 and TRBJ1-6; D remains ambiguous. V was cut by 2 bases and J by 0 bases, with 11 bases left in between. The CDR3 is 17 residues long. Per the germline V gene, CDR1 is SGHTA and CDR2 is FQGNSA. The CDR3 is CASSLIGTNSYNSPLHF. Here the CDR3 DNA reads TGTGCCAGCAGCTTAATTGGTACTAACTCCTATAATTCACCCCTCCACTTT. The complete variable domain, with remaining parts taken from reference TRBV7-2 and TRBJ1-6, reads GAGVSQSPSNKVTEKGKDVELRCDPISGHTALYWYRQSLGQGLEFLIYFQGNSAPDKSGLPSDRFSAERTGGSVSTLTIQRTQQEDSAVYLCASSLIGTNSYNSPLHFGNGTRLTVT.

This clonotype occurred once. The gene calls are TRBV20-1 and TRBJ2-7; 9 bases are shared with TRBD1. V was pared by 1 base and J by 6 bases, with 7 bases of the junction left unmatched. The CDR3 consists of 14 residues. The germline CDR1 and CDR2 sequences are DFQATT and SNEGSKA (reference sequence). Here the CDR3 reads CSARGPGTGSEQYF. Written as DNA, the CDR3 is TGCAGTGCTAGAGGCCCCGGGACAGGGAGCGAGCAGTACTTC.

This chain uses TRBV15 with TRBJ2-7, with 11 bases that match TRBD2. The CDR3 runs to 14 residues. V dropped 0 bases and J dropped 6; count of bases not matched to a gene: 1. Germline-derived CDR1 and CDR2 are LNHNV and YYDKDF (reference sequence). The CDR3 DNA reads as TGTGCCACCAGCAGAGATAGCGGGAGGGGCGAGCAGTACTTC. Translating it yields CATSRDSGRGEQYF.

This clonotype was seen repeatedly, ten times or more. This chain links TRBV30 with TRBJ2-5; D tentatively fits TRBD1 or TRBD2 (5 bases each). The V gene lost 5 bases and the J gene lost 4 bases, with 11 bases spanning the gap. CDR1 is GTSNPN, CDR2 SVGIG, per germline (reference sequence). The CDR3 runs 12 residues. CDR3 residues: CAWGGDRETQYF. The CDR3, as DNA: TGTGCCTGGGGGGGAGACAGAGAGACCCAGTACTTC. Drawing the rest from reference TRBV30 and TRBJ2-5, the complete variable domain is SQTIHQWPATLVQPVGSPLSLECTVEGTSNPNLYWYRQAAGRGLQLLFYSVGIGQISSEVPQNLSASRPQDRQFILSSKKLLLSDSGFYLCAWGGDRETQYFGPGTRLLVL.

The chain couples TRBV6-1 to TRBJ1-2; D gene unclear. This CDR3 comprises 14 residues. Germline CDR1 MNHNS, CDR2 SASEGT. Deletions cut 5 bases from V and 1 base from J, with 11 bases between. DNA of the CDR3: TGTGCCAGCAGTAGCAGCGGAGGTAACTATGGCTACACCTTC. Translating it yields CASSSSGGNYGYTF.

Many counts were recorded for this clonotype. The rearrangement joins TRBV2 to TRBJ1-2; D perhaps matches TRBD1 (5 bases). The CDR3 is 14 residues long. Per germline, CDR1 SNHLY and CDR2 FYNNEI. Trimming took off 2 bases at V and 2 bases at J, with 9 bases between the two ends. CDR3 loop: CASSERTGNYGYTF. DNA of the CDR3: TGTGCCAGCAGTGAACGCACAGGAAACTATGGCTACACCTTC. Complete variable domain (other parts from reference TRBV2 and TRBJ1-2): EPEVTQTPSHQVTQMGQEVILRCVPISNHLYFYWYRQILGQKVEFLVSFYNNEISEKSEIFDDQFSVERPDGSNFTLKIRSTKLEDSAMYFCASSERTGNYGYTFGSGTRLTVV.

In its sample, this clonotype was seen many times. The rearrangement uses TRBV6-5 and TRBJ1-1; 8 nucleotides agree with TRBD1. CDR1 is MNHEY and CDR2 is SVGAGI in the germline V gene. V was pared by 2 bases and J by 8 bases, with 4 bases of the junction left unmatched. The CDR3 runs 13 residues. The CDR3 protein is CASSYPGQGEAFF. In nucleotides, the CDR3 is TGTGCCAGCAGTTACCCTGGACAGGGCGAAGCTTTCTTT.

This clonotype was recorded once. This chain joins TRBV12-3 or TRBV12-4 and TRBJ2-7, with 16 bases fitting TRBD2. After removal of 4 bases from V and 1 base from J, the junction contained 4 bases not matched to a gene. The CDR3 has 17 residues. CDR3 DNA: TGTGCCAGCAGTTCGGGACTAGCGGGAGGGCCTTCCTACGAGCAGTACTTC. It is translated as CASSSGLAGGPSYEQYF.

V is TRBV6-5 and J is TRBJ1-1; D unresolved. Germline loops: CDR1 MNHEY, CDR2 SVGAGI. This CDR3 region has 14 residues. Trimming took off 2 bases at V and 6 bases at J, with 13 bases between the two ends. For the CDR3, the DNA is TGTGCCAGCAGTTACCGGACGACGGCGTCTGAAGCTTTCTTT. This sequence encodes CASSYRTTASEAFF.

This clonotype was counted many times. V gene TRBV29-1 combines with J gene TRBJ2-7; TRBD1 agrees at 11 bases. From germline, CDR1 is SQVTM and CDR2 ANQGSEA. With V trimmed by 3 bases and J by 2 bases, 9 bases remained unmatched. CDR3 size: 16 residues. CDR3 residues: CSVEDRTGGGTYEQYF. The CDR3 bases are TGCAGCGTTGAGGACCGGACAGGGGGCGGGACCTACGAGCAGTACTTC.

Ten or more counts support this clonotype. CDR3 protein: CASSYRKVRAISSPLHF. The CDR3 nucleotides read TGTGCCAGCAGTTACCGGAAAGTGAGGGCGATAAGTTCACCCCTCCACTTT. The gene calls are TRBV6-5 and TRBJ1-6; D remains unclear. V was cut by 2 bases and J by 9 bases, with 20 bases left in between. The CDR3 loop spans 17 amino acids. Germline V CDR1 and CDR2: MNHEY, SVGAGI.

This chain's CDR3 is CASSFFGGGPYEQYF. CDR3 DNA: TGTGCCAGCAGTTTCTTCGGGGGGGGGCCCTACGAGCAGTACTTC. This chain uses TRBV27 with TRBJ2-7; 8 bases line up with TRBD2. V was clipped by 3 bases and J by 2 bases; unmatched bases: 6. The CDR3 totals 15 residues. CDR1 and CDR2 from the germline V gene are MNHEY and SMNVEV (reference sequence).

The chain employs TRBV11-2 and TRBJ1-1; TRBD1 agrees at 7 bases. V dropped 5 bases and J dropped 10; count of bases not matched to a gene: 7. CDR1 is SGHAT, CDR2 FQNNGV, per germline. This CDR3 has 12 amino acids. CDR3 sequence reads: CASSQQGLGAFF. The CDR3 DNA reads TGTGCCAGCAGCCAACAGGGGTTGGGAGCTTTCTTT.

This clonotype was counted many times. This rearrangement joins TRBV28 to TRBJ1-1, with D perhaps TRBD1 (6 bases). Trimming shortened V by 3 bases and J by 1 base, and 12 bases separated the two germline ends. The CDR3 spans 15 residues. The germline CDR1 and CDR2 sequences are MDHEN and SYDVKM. The CDR3 region has the DNA TGTGCCAGCAGTTTCGGGGACATCCGGAACACTGAAGCTTTCTTT. Protein: CASSFGDIRNTEAFF.

With regard to this clonotype: An end of the junction does not agree with germline; a read error may underlie this. The chain joins TRBV3-1 to TRBJ2-5; D possibly corresponds to TRBD2 (5 bases). The CDR3 is 14 residues long. Germline values: CDR1 LGHDT, CDR2 YNNKEL (reference sequence). This CDR3 is CASSQAFGKDTQYF. The CDR3 DNA is TGTGCCAGCAGCCAAGCTTTCGGGAAAGATACCCAGTACTTC.

A single count supports this clonotype. A read error may be the cause here, since a much bigger clone is one base away. V is TRBV4-1 and J is TRBJ1-2, with a weak D call TRBD1 (6 bases). The CDR3 has 15 residues. Germline values: CDR1 MGHRA, CDR2 YSYEKL. The CDR3 region is CASSQGGGVNYGHTF. In DNA, the CDR3 is TGCGCCAGCAGCCAAGGGGGGGGCGTCAACTATGGCCACACCTTC.

This clonotype was counted a few times. The V call is TRBV9, the J call TRBJ2-6; 16 bases agree with TRBD2. With 3 bases clipped from V and 0 bases from J, the junction kept 12 bases outside the gene matches. The CDR3 consists of 22 residues. Germline V gives CDR1 SGDLS, CDR2 YYNGEE. CDR3 sequence (DNA): TGTGCCAGCAGCGACGCACCGGGACTAGCGGGAGGGAGGAACTCTGGGGCCAACGTCCTGACTTTC. This sequence encodes CASSDAPGLAGGRNSGANVLTF.